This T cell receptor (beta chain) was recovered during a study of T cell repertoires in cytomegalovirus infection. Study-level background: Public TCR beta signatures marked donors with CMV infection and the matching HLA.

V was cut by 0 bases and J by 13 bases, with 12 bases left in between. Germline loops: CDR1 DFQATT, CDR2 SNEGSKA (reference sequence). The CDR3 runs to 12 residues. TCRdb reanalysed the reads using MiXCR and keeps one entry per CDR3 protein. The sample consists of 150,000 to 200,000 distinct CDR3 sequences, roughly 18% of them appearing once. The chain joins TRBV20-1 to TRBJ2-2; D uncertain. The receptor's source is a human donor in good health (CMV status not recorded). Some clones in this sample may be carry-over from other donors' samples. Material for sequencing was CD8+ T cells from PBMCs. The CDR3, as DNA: TGCAGTGCTAGAGAAGAGATAAGAGGGCTGTTTTTT. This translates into CSAREEIRGLFF.